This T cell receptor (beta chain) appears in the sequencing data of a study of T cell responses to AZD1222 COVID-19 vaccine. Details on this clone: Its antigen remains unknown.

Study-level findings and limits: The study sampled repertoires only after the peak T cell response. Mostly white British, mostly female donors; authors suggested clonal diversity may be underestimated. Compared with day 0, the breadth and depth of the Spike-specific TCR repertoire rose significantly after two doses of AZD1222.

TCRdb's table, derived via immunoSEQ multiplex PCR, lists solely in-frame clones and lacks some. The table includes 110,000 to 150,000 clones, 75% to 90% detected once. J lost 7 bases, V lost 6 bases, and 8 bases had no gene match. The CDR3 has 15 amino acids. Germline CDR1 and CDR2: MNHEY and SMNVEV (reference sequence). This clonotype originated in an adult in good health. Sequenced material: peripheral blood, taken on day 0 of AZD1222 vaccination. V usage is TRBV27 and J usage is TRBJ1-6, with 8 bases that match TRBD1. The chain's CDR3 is CASSQGATWNSPLHF. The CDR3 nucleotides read TGTGCCAGCAGCCAGGGGGCAACATGGAATTCACCCCTCCACTTT.